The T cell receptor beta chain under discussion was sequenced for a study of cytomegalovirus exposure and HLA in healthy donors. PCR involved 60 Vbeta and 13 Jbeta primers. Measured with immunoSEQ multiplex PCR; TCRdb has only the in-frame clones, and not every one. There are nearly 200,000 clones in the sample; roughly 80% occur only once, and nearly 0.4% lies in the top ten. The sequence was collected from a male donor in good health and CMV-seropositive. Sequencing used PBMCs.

CDR3 amino acids: CASSLSRGGPSGEQYF. In DNA, the CDR3 is TGCGCCAGCAGCTTATCGCGGGGGGGCCCTTCCGGCGAGCAGTACTTC. This sequence joins TRBV5-1 and TRBJ2-7; 9 bases line up with TRBD2. In germline, CDR1 is SGHRS, CDR2 YFSETQ. The CDR3 length is 16 residues. Losses at the gene ends were 2 bases for V and 6 bases for J; bases not matched to a gene: 12.